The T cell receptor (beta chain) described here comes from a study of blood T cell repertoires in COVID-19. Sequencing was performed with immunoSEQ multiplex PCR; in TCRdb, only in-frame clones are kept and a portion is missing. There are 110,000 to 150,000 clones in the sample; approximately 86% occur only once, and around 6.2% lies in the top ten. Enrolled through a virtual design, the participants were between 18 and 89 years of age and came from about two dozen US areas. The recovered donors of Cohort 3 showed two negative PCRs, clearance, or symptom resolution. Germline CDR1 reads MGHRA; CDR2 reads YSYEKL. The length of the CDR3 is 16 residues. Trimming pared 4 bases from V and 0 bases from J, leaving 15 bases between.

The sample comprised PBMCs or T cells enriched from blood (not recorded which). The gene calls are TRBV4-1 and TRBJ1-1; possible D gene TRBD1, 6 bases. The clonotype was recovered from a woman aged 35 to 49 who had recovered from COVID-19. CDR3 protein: CASSLGHGQLNTEAFF. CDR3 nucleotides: TGCGCCAGCAGCCTGGGACACGGGCAGTTGAACACTGAAGCTTTCTTT.